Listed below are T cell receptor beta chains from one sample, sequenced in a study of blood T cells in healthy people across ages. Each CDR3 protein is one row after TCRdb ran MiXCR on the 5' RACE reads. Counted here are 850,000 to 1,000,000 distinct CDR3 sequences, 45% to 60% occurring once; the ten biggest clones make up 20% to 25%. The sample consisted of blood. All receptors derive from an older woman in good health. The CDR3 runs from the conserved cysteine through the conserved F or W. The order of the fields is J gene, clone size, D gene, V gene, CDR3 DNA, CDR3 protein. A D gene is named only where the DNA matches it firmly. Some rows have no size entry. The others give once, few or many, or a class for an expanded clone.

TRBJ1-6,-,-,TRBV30,TGTGCCTGGACGTTCCGAGTGGGGTCACCCCTCCACTTT,CAWTFRVGSPLHF
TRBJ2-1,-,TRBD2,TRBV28,TGTGCCAGCATTTTAACCGGGACTAGTGTGAATGAGCAGTTCTTC,CASILTGTSVNEQFF
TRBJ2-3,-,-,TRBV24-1,TGTGCCACCAGTGACCCAGTCCCAGATACGCAGTATTTT,CATSDPVPDTQYF
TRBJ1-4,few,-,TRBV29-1,TGCAGCGTTGGAGGGGAGAGTGAAAAACTGTTTTTT,CSVGGESEKLFF
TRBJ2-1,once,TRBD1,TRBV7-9,TGTGCCAGCAGCTTTGGAAGGGGACAGGGAGTCTACAATGAGCAGTTCTTC,CASSFGRGQGVYNEQFF
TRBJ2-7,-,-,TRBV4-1,TGCGCCAGCAGCCAAGGACCGCGTTTTGGGATCTACGAGCAGTACTTC,CASSQGPRFGIYEQYF
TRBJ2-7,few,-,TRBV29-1,TGCAGCGTTGGGACTCCCTTCAACGAGCAGTACTTC,CSVGTPFNEQYF
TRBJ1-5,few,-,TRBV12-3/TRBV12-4,TGTGCCAGCAGTGGCCCACAGGATGTAGGGAATCAGCCCCAGCATTTT,CASSGPQDVGNQPQHF
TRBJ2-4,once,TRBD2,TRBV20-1,TGCAGTGCTAGAGATCTCAAGCGGGAGTTCCATAAGCAGTACTTC,CSARDLKREFHKQYF
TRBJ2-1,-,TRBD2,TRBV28,TGTGCCAGCAGTTTTGCGGGAGGCTCCTACAATGAGCAGTTCTTC,CASSFAGGSYNEQFF
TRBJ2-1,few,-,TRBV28,TGTGCCAGCAGTTTAGCCGGGTCGGGCAATGAGCAGTTCTTC,CASSLAGSGNEQFF
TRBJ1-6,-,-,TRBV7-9,TGTGCCAGCAGCTTAGACGGCCGGATTAATTCACCCCTCCACTTT,CASSLDGRINSPLHF
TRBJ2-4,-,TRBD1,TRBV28,TGTGCCAGCAGTTTATCCCAAGGGGGCGGCCGGATCCAGTACTTC,CASSLSQGGGRIQYF
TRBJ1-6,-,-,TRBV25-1,TGTGCCAGCAGTGAACAGTTAGGGCGTAATTCACCCCTCCACTTT,CASSEQLGRNSPLHF
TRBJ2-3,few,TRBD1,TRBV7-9,TGTGCCAGCAGCTTCGGACAGGCGGGCACAGATACGCAGTATTTT,CASSFGQAGTDTQYF
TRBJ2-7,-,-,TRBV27,TGTGCCAGCAGTTTAAGCCAGGGGACCCGCACCTACGAGCAGTACTTC,CASSLSQGTRTYEQYF
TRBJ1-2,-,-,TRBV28,TGTGCCAGCAGTCCCTGGACAGTTGGCTACACCTTC,CASSPWTVGYTF
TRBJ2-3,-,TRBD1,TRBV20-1,TGCAGTGCTAGCCGAACAGGGGGCCTAGGGATTGGTAGTAAGGATACGCAGTATTTT,CSASRTGGLGIGSKDTQYF
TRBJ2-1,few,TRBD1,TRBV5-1,TGCGCCAGCAGCTATAGGGACAGGAACAATGAGCAGTTCTTC,CASSYRDRNNEQFF
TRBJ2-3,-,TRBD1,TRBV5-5,TGTGCCAGCAGCTTGGTCCAGGGGGCAAATACGCAGTATTTT,CASSLVQGANTQYF
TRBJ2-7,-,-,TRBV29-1,TGCAGCGTTCAGGGACACCTTGACGTTCGATCCTCCTACGAGCAGTACTTC,CSVQGHLDVRSSYEQYF
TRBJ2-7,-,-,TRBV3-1,TGTGCCAGCAGCCAAGATGGGATCTACGAGCAGTACTTC,CASSQDGIYEQYF
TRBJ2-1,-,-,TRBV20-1,TGCAGTGCTAGTGCCGGGGGATCCTACAATGAGCAGTTCTTC,CSASAGGSYNEQFF
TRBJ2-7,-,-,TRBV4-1,TGCGCCAGCAGCCAAGTTTCTGTTGGCGAGCAGTACTTC,CASSQVSVGEQYF
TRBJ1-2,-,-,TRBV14,TGTGCCAGCAGCATAGGGGGACGACTTGGTGGCTACACCTTC,CASSIGGRLGGYTF
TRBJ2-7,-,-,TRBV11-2,TGTGCCAGCAGCTTATCAGGAACCTACAATGAGCAGTACTTC,CASSLSGTYNEQYF
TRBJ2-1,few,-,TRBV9,TGTGCCAGCAACGGGAAGACATTCAATGAGCAGTTCTTC,CASNGKTFNEQFF
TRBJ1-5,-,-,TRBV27,TGTGCCAGCGGACCCACAGGGTTGGGAAATCAGCCCCAGCATTTT,CASGPTGLGNQPQHF
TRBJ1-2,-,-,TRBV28,TGTGCCAGCAGCGGGATGGAGTTCGGCTACACCTTC,CASSGMEFGYTF
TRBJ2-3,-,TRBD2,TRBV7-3,TGTGCCAGCAGCTTAAGGACTAGCGGGAGAGTAGCGGATACGCAGTATTTT,CASSLRTSGRVADTQYF
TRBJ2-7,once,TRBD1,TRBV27,TGTGCCAGCAGTTTGGGACAGGGGTACTCCTACGAGCAGTACTTC,CASSLGQGYSYEQYF
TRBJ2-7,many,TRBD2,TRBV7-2,TGTGCCAGCAGCCGGGACTACTCCTACGAGCAGTACTTC,CASSRDYSYEQYF